The clone carrying this T cell receptor beta chain was recorded a few times. Its cognate antigen is unknown. This sample stems from a study of blood T cells in healthy people across ages. A second PCR of 7 to 11 cycles used a sample-barcoded 5' primer and a J-beta primer mix. A single record per CDR3 protein comes from TCRdb applying MiXCR to the 5' RACE reads. This table has 750,000 to 950,000 distinct CDR3 sequences, about a quarter appearing once. Study-wide points: When set beside aged donors, long-lived donors presented more naive CD4+ cells and higher diversity. Roughly linear declines in TCR beta diversity per million T cells occurred with age.

Trimming shortened V by 2 bases and J by 3 bases, and 13 bases separated the two germline ends. CDR1 and CDR2 from the germline V gene are MNHEY and SVGAGI. CDR3 length equals 16 residues. A further study also used this sample, focusing on T cells of mothers and their children. As that report states: Material was donated by three healthy Caucasian mothers and their six children.

The receptor was isolated from a boy aged 10-17 years in good health. The sequenced sample consisted of blood. The chain employs TRBV6-5 and TRBJ2-2, with D perhaps being TRBD1 or TRBD2 (5 bases each). The CDR3: CASSYVGAGDTGELFF. CDR3 nucleotides: TGTGCCAGCAGTTACGTAGGGGCCGGGGACACCGGGGAGCTGTTTTTT.